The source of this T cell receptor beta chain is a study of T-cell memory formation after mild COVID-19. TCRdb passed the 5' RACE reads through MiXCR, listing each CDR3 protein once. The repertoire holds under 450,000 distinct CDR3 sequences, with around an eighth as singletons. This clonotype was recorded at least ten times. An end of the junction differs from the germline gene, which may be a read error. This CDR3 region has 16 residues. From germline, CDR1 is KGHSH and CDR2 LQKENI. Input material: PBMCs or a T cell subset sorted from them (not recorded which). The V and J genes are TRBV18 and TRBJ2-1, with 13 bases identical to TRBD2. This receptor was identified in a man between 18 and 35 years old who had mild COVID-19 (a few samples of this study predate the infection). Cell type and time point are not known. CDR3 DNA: TGTGCCAGCTCACCCGAACACCCTGGACTAGCGGGGGAGTTGGTCTTC. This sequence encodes CASSPEHPGLAGELVF.